This T cell receptor beta chain was observed in a study of cytomegalovirus exposure and HLA in healthy donors. Overall study context: Unique TCRs from HLA-typed donors, around 79 million of them, were held in an early data release.

Germline assignment: CDR1 SGHRS and CDR2 YFSETQ. Trimming removed 4 bases from V and 5 bases from J, with 10 bases in between. This CDR3 has 14 amino acids. The PCR was carried out with 60 Vbeta primers and 13 Jbeta primers. Some clones are missing from TCRdb's copy, which holds only in-frame ones; the method was immunoSEQ multiplex PCR. This sample has under 150,000 clones; around 71% occur once, and the top ten carry approximately 2.6%. The sequence was collected from a woman aged 60-75 years in good health and CMV-seropositive. This sequence joins TRBV5-1 and TRBJ1-6, with D unclear. The material sequenced was PBMCs. CDR3 sequence reads: CASSPWAHNSPLHF. The CDR3 region has the DNA TGCGCCAGCAGCCCGTGGGCCCATAATTCACCCCTCCACTTT.